Listed below are T cell receptor beta chains from one sample, sequenced in a study of T cells expressing NK-cell markers. TCRdb reanalyzed the 5' RACE reads and collapses them to one entry per CDR3 protein, without DNA. With about 540,000 distinct CDR3 sequences in the sample, the ten largest clones hold 3.5% to 4.5%. Sequencing was performed on blood T cells: a sorted CD56 or NKG2C T cell subset, CD4+ or CD8+ T cells, or bulk PBMC T cells (not recorded which). The origin of the receptors is a man aged 18 to 29 in good health. Each CDR3 is given with its conserved first and last residue.

v_gene: TRBV14
j_gene: TRBJ2-1
CDR3aa: CASSQDLMADSLNEQFF

v_gene: TRBV2
j_gene: TRBJ1-1
CDR3aa: CASSELSGGTEAFF

v_gene: TRBV5-6
j_gene: TRBJ2-1
CDR3aa: CASSFTSGRAHNEQFF

v_gene: TRBV4-3
j_gene: TRBJ2-3
CDR3aa: CASSQDKTKMNDTQYF

v_gene: TRBV20-1
j_gene: TRBJ1-1
CDR3aa: CSARGAGGWGQAFF

v_gene: TRBV27
j_gene: TRBJ2-5
CDR3aa: CASSSQTGAQYF

v_gene: TRBV5-1
j_gene: TRBJ2-5
CDR3aa: CASSFLRGEKETQYF

v_gene: TRBV29-1
j_gene: TRBJ2-1
CDR3aa: CSLRGRNEQFF

v_gene: TRBV6-2/TRBV6-3
j_gene: TRBJ2-7
CDR3aa: CASSYAPNEQYF

v_gene: TRBV7-3
j_gene: TRBJ2-1
CDR3aa: CASSYLAGGEQFF

v_gene: TRBV12-3/TRBV12-4
j_gene: TRBJ2-2
CDR3aa: CASSPNPGSTGELFF

v_gene: TRBV5-1
j_gene: TRBJ2-5
CDR3aa: CASSLGSLFQAGRETQYF

v_gene: TRBV28
j_gene: TRBJ2-7
CDR3aa: CASQTGLKYEQYF

v_gene: TRBV6-5
j_gene: TRBJ2-2
CDR3aa: CASSIGGRSGELFF

v_gene: TRBV5-5
j_gene: TRBJ2-1
CDR3aa: CASSLELYNEQFF

v_gene: TRBV11-2
j_gene: TRBJ2-1
CDR3aa: CASSLALAGGGGEQFF

v_gene: TRBV10-3
j_gene: TRBJ2-5
CDR3aa: CAISESMLRETQYF

v_gene: TRBV9
j_gene: TRBJ2-1
CDR3aa: CASNALGSGSRGEQFF

v_gene: TRBV28
j_gene: TRBJ1-5
CDR3aa: CASSKPWTGNNQPQHF

v_gene: TRBV10-3
j_gene: TRBJ2-5
CDR3aa: CATGLGGQRETQYF

v_gene: TRBV6-5
j_gene: TRBJ1-1
CDR3aa: CASSYTGQGATEAFF

v_gene: TRBV7-9
j_gene: TRBJ2-1
CDR3aa: CASSSNRAGYNEQFF

v_gene: TRBV12-3/TRBV12-4
j_gene: TRBJ1-6
CDR3aa: CASSSRQGLTPLHF

v_gene: TRBV5-1
j_gene: TRBJ2-1
CDR3aa: CASGTNQGEGNEQFF

v_gene: TRBV9
j_gene: TRBJ2-5
CDR3aa: CASSAGLAAVLETQYF

v_gene: TRBV5-1
j_gene: TRBJ2-1
CDR3aa: CASSLRSSGSVDGEQFF

v_gene: TRBV12-3/TRBV12-4
j_gene: TRBJ2-3
CDR3aa: CASSLAVTRDVTDTQYF

v_gene: TRBV27
j_gene: TRBJ1-2
CDR3aa: CASRGPHALFYGYTF

v_gene: TRBV7-2
j_gene: TRBJ2-7
CDR3aa: CASSISLVGGGEQYF

v_gene: TRBV5-6
j_gene: TRBJ2-1
CDR3aa: CASSLLVLGGDEQFF